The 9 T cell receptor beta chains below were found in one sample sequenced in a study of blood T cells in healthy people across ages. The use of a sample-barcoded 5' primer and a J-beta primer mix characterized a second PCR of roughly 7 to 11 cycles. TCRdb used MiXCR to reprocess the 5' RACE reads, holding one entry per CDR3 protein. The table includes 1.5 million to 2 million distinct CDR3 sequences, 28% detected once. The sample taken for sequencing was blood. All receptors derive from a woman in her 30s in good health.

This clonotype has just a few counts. Here the CDR3 DNA reads TGCGCCAGCAGCCAAGACCCTCGACAGGGTCGGACAGATACGCAGTATTTT. Amino acids: CASSQDPRQGRTDTQYF. The J gene is TRBJ2-3, the V gene TRBV4-1, with 7 positions matching TRBD1. Germline V CDR1 and CDR2: MGHRA, YSYEKL. The CDR3 length is 17 residues. After removal of 0 bases from V and 3 bases from J, the junction contained 9 bases not matched to a gene.

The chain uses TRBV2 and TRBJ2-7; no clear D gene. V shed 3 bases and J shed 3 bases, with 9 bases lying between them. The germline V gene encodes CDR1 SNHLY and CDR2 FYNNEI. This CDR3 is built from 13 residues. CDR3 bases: TGTGCCAGCAGTGAGGATCTAGACTACGAGCAGTACTTC. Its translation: CASSEDLDYEQYF.

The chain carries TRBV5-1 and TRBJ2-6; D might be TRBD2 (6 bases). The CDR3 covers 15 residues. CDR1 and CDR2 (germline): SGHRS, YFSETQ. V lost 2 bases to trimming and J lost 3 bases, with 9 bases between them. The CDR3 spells CASSFWGDGANVLTF. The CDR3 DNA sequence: TGCGCCAGCAGCTTTTGGGGGGATGGGGCCAACGTCCTGACTTTC.

The CDR3 region has the DNA TGTGCCAGCAGCTCATTCGGACCGAGTGGGGCTTTCTTT. It translates to CASSSFGPSGAFF. J is TRBJ1-1 and V is TRBV7-2; D gene ambiguous. In germline, CDR1 is SGHTA, CDR2 FQGNSA. V gave up 4 bases and J gave up 11 bases, with 17 bases separating them. The CDR3 spans 13 residues.

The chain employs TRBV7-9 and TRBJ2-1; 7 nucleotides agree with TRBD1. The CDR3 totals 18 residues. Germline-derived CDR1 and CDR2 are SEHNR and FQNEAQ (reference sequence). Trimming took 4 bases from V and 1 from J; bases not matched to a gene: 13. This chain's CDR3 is CASSSFLAGGGSYNEQFF. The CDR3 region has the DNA TGTGCCAGCAGCTCATTCCTCGCAGGGGGTGGGTCCTACAATGAGCAGTTCTTC.

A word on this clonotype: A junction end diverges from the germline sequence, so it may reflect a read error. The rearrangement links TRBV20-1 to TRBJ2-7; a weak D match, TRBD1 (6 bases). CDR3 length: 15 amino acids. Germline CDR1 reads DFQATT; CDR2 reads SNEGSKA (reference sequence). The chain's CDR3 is CSAGDAAGDTYEQYF. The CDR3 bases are TGCAGTGCTGGAGATGCGGCAGGGGACACCTACGAGCAGTACTTC.

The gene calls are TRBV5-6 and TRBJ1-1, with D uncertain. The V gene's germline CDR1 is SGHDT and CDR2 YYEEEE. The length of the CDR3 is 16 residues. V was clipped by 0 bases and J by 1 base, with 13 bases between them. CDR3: CASSLGAATKNTEAFF. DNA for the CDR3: TGTGCCAGCAGCTTGGGGGCTGCAACAAAGAACACTGAAGCTTTCTTT. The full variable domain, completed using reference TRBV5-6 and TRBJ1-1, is DAGVTQSPTHLIKTRGQQVTLRCSPKSGHDTVSWYQQALGQGPQFIFQYYEEEERQRGNFPDRFSGHQFPNYSSELNVNALLLGDSALYLCASSLGAATKNTEAFFGQGTRLTVV.

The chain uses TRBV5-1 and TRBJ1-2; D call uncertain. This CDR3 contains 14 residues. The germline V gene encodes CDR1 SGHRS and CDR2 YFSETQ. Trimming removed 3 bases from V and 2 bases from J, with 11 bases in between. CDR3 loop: CASSWESQNYGYTF. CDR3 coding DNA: TGCGCCAGCAGCTGGGAGTCACAGAACTATGGCTACACCTTC.

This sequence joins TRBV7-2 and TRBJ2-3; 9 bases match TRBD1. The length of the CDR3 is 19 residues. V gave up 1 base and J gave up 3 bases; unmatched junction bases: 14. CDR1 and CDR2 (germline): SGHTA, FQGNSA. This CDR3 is CASSLEGDRASLVTDTQYF. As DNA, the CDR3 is TGTGCCAGCAGCTTAGAGGGGGACAGGGCCTCATTGGTGACAGATACGCAGTATTTT.